The 23 T cell receptor beta chains below all came from one sample that was sequenced in a study of T cell responses to AZD1222 COVID-19 vaccine. Measured with immunoSEQ multiplex PCR; TCRdb has only the in-frame clones, and not every one. Of tens of thousands of clones in the sample, approximately 85% were seen once. The specimen was peripheral blood, collected on day 0 of AZD1222 vaccination. These receptor sequences come from an adult in good health.

This clone was observed once. This rearrangement joins TRBV11-2 to TRBJ2-5; D may match TRBD1 or TRBD2 (6 bases each). This CDR3 is 14 amino acids long. The V end lost 8 bases, the J end lost 0 bases, and 13 bases lay between the germline ends. CDR1 SGHAT and CDR2 FQNNGV come from the germline V gene. The CDR3 bases are TGTGCCAGCGGAGGGGGGCAGTACCAAGAGACCCAGTACTTC. It yields the protein CASGGGQYQETQYF.

V gene TRBV7-9 combines with J gene TRBJ2-3, with TRBD2 matching 10 bases. The germline gives CDR1 SEHNR, CDR2 FQNEAQ (reference sequence). There are 16 residues in the CDR3. Trimming cost V 10 bases and J 3 bases; bases outside gene matches: 13. DNA of the CDR3: TGTGCCACAAAATTCCTAGCGGGAGAAGGTACAGATACGCAGTATTTT. Residues: CATKFLAGEGTDTQYF.

The chain couples TRBV7-6 to TRBJ1-1, with a tentative D call TRBD1 (5 bases). V dropped 5 bases and J dropped 1 base, with 14 bases sitting between them. This CDR3 spans 15 amino acids. Germline CDR1 is SGHVS and CDR2 is FNYEAQ. The DNA for the CDR3 is TGTGCCAGCAGCCTAAGGGACCCTAGGAACACTGAAGCTTTCTTT. Its protein product is CASSLRDPRNTEAFF.

This chain uses TRBV19 with TRBJ1-5; no clear D gene. V lost 7 bases to trimming and J lost 4 bases, with 11 bases between them. This CDR3 comprises 13 residues. Germline V gives CDR1 LNHDA, CDR2 SQIVND (reference sequence). This chain's CDR3 is CASIPGKNQPQHF. The CDR3 bases are TGTGCCAGTATTCCTGGGAAGAATCAGCCCCAGCATTTT. Drawing the rest from reference TRBV19 and TRBJ1-5, the complete variable domain is DGGITQSPKYLFRKEGQNVTLSCEQNLNHDAMYWYRQDPGQGLRLIYYSQIVNDFQKGDIAEGYSVSREKKESFPLTVTSAQKNPTAFYLCASIPGKNQPQHFGDGTRLSIL.

The gene calls are TRBV2 and TRBJ2-7; 10 nucleotides agree with TRBD1. V lost 6 bases and J lost 5; bases outside the gene matches: 4. Per germline, CDR1 SNHLY and CDR2 FYNNEI. The CDR3 totals 13 residues. This CDR3 reads CASRRDRGDEQYF. CDR3 nucleotide sequence: TGTGCCAGCAGGAGGGACAGGGGCGACGAGCAGTACTTC.

The V call is TRBV28, the J call TRBJ1-1; D remains unclear. The V gene lost 7 bases and the J gene lost 0 bases, with 18 bases spanning the gap. The CDR3 consists of 16 residues. Germline CDR1 and CDR2: MDHEN and SYDVKM. The CDR3 here is CASNLAPDVMNTEAFF. The CDR3 DNA reads TGTGCCAGCAATCTGGCACCGGACGTCATGAACACTGAAGCTTTCTTT.

This chain connects TRBV7-9 to TRBJ1-4; D might be TRBD1 (6 bases). Per the germline V gene, CDR1 is SEHNR and CDR2 is FQNEAQ (reference sequence). V lost 1 base to trimming and J lost 8 bases, with 14 bases between them. This CDR3 contains 15 residues. CDR3 in DNA: TGTGCCAGCAGCTTAGGGACGGGGCAGGGGGAAAAACTGTTTTTT. It yields the protein CASSLGTGQGEKLFF.

The chain couples TRBV10-3 to TRBJ2-5, with 11 bases aligning to TRBD2. Germline CDR1 and CDR2: ENHRY and SYGVKD. This CDR3 has 19 amino acids. Unmatched junction bases numbered 10, after V lost 0 bases and J lost 1 base. CDR3 loop: CAISESRSGRAPTQETQYF. The CDR3 DNA follows: TGTGCCATCAGTGAGTCTCGTAGCGGGAGGGCCCCCACCCAAGAGACCCAGTACTTC.

V usage is TRBV10-3 and J usage is TRBJ1-2; D unclear. The CDR3 extends over 15 amino acids. V was cut by 3 bases and J by 4 bases, with 15 bases left in between. CDR1 is ENHRY and CDR2 is SYGVKD in the germline V gene. CDR3: CAISERRREGYGYTF. The CDR3, as DNA: TGTGCCATCAGTGAAAGACGGCGAGAAGGCTATGGCTACACCTTC.

V gene TRBV7-2 combines with J gene TRBJ2-3, with 7 bases lining up with TRBD2. Germline lookup yields CDR1 SGHTA and CDR2 FQGNSA. The length of the CDR3 is 15 residues. V was pared by 5 bases and J by 0 bases, with 5 bases of the junction left unmatched. The CDR3 is CASSRDYLSTDTQYF. The CDR3 DNA follows: TGTGCCAGCAGCCGGGACTACCTAAGCACAGATACGCAGTATTTT.

This clone has a handful of counts. V gene TRBV7-2 combines with J gene TRBJ2-7; D might be TRBD1 (6 bases). The CDR3 totals 15 residues. The germline V gene has CDR1 SGHTA and CDR2 FQGNSA. The V end lost 2 bases, the J end lost 1 base, and 12 bases lay between the germline ends. The CDR3 spells CASSLTGMRSYEQYF. The CDR3 DNA reads as TGTGCCAGCAGCTTAACAGGGATGCGGTCCTACGAGCAGTACTTC. Full variable domain (outside the CDR3, taken from reference TRBV7-2 and TRBJ2-7): GAGVSQSPSNKVTEKGKDVELRCDPISGHTALYWYRQSLGQGLEFLIYFQGNSAPDKSGLPSDRFSAERTGGSVSTLTIQRTQQEDSAVYLCASSLTGMRSYEQYFGPGTRLTVT.

The chain employs TRBV25-1 and TRBJ2-2; D remains unclear. Trimming left V 6 bases short and J 0 bases short, with 5 bases between. This CDR3 region has 13 residues. From germline, CDR1 is MGHDK and CDR2 SYGVNS. The chain's CDR3 is CASSPPNTGELFF. In DNA form, the CDR3 reads TGTGCCAGCAGCCCTCCGAACACCGGGGAGCTGTTTTTT.

This chain uses TRBV24-1 with TRBJ2-1, with 9 bases that match TRBD2. The germline V gene has CDR1 KGHDR and CDR2 SFDVKD. Trimming at V came to 4 bases and at J to 4 bases, leaving 4 bases not matched to a gene. There are 15 residues in the CDR3. The CDR3, as DNA: TGTGCCACCAGTGAGCGGGAGGGCTTATACAATGAGCAGTTCTTC. This gives the protein CATSEREGLYNEQFF.

The rearrangement uses TRBV19 and TRBJ1-2, with D uncertain. Trimming removed 3 bases at V and 8 bases at J, with 22 bases between. The CDR3 is made up of 16 amino acids. Germline CDR1 is LNHDA and CDR2 is SQIVND (reference sequence). The CDR3 here is CASSIGLGLTPGGYTF. Written as DNA, the CDR3 is TGTGCCAGTAGTATCGGTTTGGGTCTCACGCCGGGGGGCTACACCTTC.

This clone has just one count. The chain employs TRBV28 and TRBJ1-1; D gene unclear. The CDR3 is 13 amino acids. In germline, CDR1 is MDHEN, CDR2 SYDVKM. V was cut by 6 bases and J by 1 base, with 9 bases left in between. DNA for the CDR3: TGTGCCAGCAGGGTCCCCAGGAACACTGAAGCTTTCTTT. Protein product: CASRVPRNTEAFF.

V and J are TRBV27 and TRBJ2-3, with TRBD1 matching over 8 bases. Germline V lookup: CDR1 MNHEY, CDR2 SMNVEV (reference sequence). The V gene end was trimmed by 4 bases and the J gene end by 2 bases; junction bases not matched to a gene: 5. The CDR3 has 15 residues. This chain's CDR3 is CASSWQGAYTDTQYF. In nucleotides, the CDR3 is TGTGCCAGCAGTTGGCAGGGGGCTTACACAGATACGCAGTATTTT.

This rearrangement joins TRBV7-9 to TRBJ1-1; D is perhaps TRBD1 (6 bases). Per germline, CDR1 SEHNR and CDR2 FQNEAQ (reference sequence). V shed 3 bases and J shed 7 bases, with 12 bases lying between them. The CDR3 is made up of 13 amino acids. The CDR3 sequence: CASSFSQGSEAFF. CDR3 coding DNA: TGTGCCAGCAGCTTTTCACAGGGAAGTGAAGCTTTCTTT.

V gene TRBV20-1 combines with J gene TRBJ1-3; no clear D gene. Trimming stripped 7 bases from V and 4 bases from J, with 8 bases between. This CDR3 is 11 amino acids long. The germline V gene encodes CDR1 DFQATT and CDR2 SNEGSKA (reference sequence). CDR3 region: CSVTTGNTIYF. The CDR3, as DNA: TGCAGTGTTACAACCGGAAACACCATATATTTT.

The chain is built from TRBV29-1 and TRBJ2-2; TRBD2 matches 7 bases. Germline V CDR1 and CDR2: SQVTM, ANQGSEA. V dropped 1 base and J dropped 6; count of bases not matched to a gene: 2. This CDR3 is 13 amino acids long. As DNA, the CDR3 is TGCAGCGTTGAAGCGGGAGGCGCCGGGGAGCTGTTTTTT. Translating it yields CSVEAGGAGELFF.

The chain links TRBV27 to TRBJ1-5; TRBD1 aligns across 8 bases. Germline values: CDR1 MNHEY, CDR2 SMNVEV (reference sequence). The CDR3 is 15 residues long. Trimming cost V 6 bases and J 3 bases; bases outside gene matches: 7. The CDR3 reads CASSSGQAINQPQHF. As DNA, the CDR3 is TGTGCCAGCAGCTCGGGACAGGCTATCAATCAGCCCCAGCATTTT.

This rearrangement joins TRBV6-4 to TRBJ2-6; D not certain. The germline CDR1 and CDR2 sequences are MRHNA and SNTAGT. Deletions cut 7 bases from V and 4 bases from J, with 20 bases between. This CDR3 contains 17 residues. The CDR3 region has the DNA TGTGCCAGCACCGGATCCCGGGTCGACTCGGGGGCCAACGTCCTGACTTTC. Translated: CASTGSRVDSGANVLTF.

This chain connects TRBV19 to TRBJ2-7; D possibly uses TRBD1 or TRBD2 (5 bases each). V dropped 10 bases and J dropped 3 bases, with 13 bases sitting between them. The V gene's germline CDR1 is LNHDA and CDR2 SQIVND (reference sequence). This CDR3 contains 12 residues. Written as DNA, the CDR3 is TGTGCCACTTCGGGGCACCTCTACGAGCAGTACTTC. Translation gives CATSGHLYEQYF.

The chain carries TRBV2 and TRBJ1-2; no clear D. The CDR3 runs 11 residues. Germline V CDR1 and CDR2: SNHLY, FYNNEI. Trimming removed 9 bases at V and 9 bases at J, with 14 bases between. The DNA of the CDR3 is TGTGCCAGTACTTTGGGGATCCGCTACACCTTC. It translates to CASTLGIRYTF.